This TCR beta chain was sequenced for a study of blood T cell repertoires in COVID-19. Across the study: Sites across the United States, Italy and Spain contributed samples from acute and convalescent COVID-19. Sources were T cells, B-cell-depleted T cells, or PBMCs; the material itself was cDNA or gDNA.

The CDR3 has 15 residues. Germline assignment: CDR1 LGHDT and CDR2 YNNKEL (reference sequence). The V end lost 0 bases, the J end lost 5 bases, and 8 bases lay between the germline ends. Source study methods: Counts of nucleated cells, estimated from reference gene primer amplification, were obtained. The protocol was immunoSEQ multiplex PCR, while the TCRdb copy is restricted to in-frame clones and leaves out a portion. That table supplies the V and J calls and clone size; D and trimming were determined from the DNA. Of about 230,000 clones in the sample, approximately 88% were seen once. The sample consisted of peripheral blood. The receptor was isolated from a man aged 35 to 55 with acute or convalescent COVID-19. This rearrangement joins TRBV3-1 (or the pseudogene TRBV3-2) to TRBJ1-6; D is undetermined. The CDR3 is CASSQEGRNNSPLHF. The DNA of the CDR3 is TGTGCCAGCAGCCAAGAAGGCAGGAATAATTCACCCCTCCACTTT.